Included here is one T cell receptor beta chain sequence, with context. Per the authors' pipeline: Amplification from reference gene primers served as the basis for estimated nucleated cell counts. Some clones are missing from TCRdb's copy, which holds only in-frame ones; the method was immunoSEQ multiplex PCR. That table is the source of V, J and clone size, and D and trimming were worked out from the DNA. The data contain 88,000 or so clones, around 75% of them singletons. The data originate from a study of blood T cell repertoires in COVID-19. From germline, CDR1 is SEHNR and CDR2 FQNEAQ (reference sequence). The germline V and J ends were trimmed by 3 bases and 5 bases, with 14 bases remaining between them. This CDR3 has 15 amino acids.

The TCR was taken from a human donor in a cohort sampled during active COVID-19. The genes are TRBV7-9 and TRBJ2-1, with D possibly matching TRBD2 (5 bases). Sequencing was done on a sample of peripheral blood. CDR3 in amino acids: CASSFKPRADNEQFF. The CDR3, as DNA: TGTGCCAGCAGCTTCAAGCCGCGGGCGGACAATGAGCAGTTCTTC.